This T cell receptor (beta chain) was identified in a study of blood T cell repertoires in COVID-19. Background on the study: The origin of the acute and convalescent COVID-19 samples was the United States, Italy and Spain. Sources were T cells, B-cell-depleted T cells, or PBMCs; the material itself was cDNA or gDNA.

This clone has a single count. Participant age was roughly 18 to 90 years, and participants resided in approximately 24 US areas. Participants were placed into cohorts based on the clinical history they reported. Germline loops: CDR1 SGHVS, CDR2 FQNEAQ. This CDR3 spans 16 amino acids. V gave up 2 bases and J gave up 3 bases, with 14 bases separating them. Produced via immunoSEQ multiplex PCR; TCRdb's table is partial and in-frame only. The table lists roughly 250,000 clones, more than 75% of them singletons, with about 3.3% in the top ten. The V call is TRBV7-8, the J call TRBJ1-5, with D possibly being TRBD1 (6 bases). Material for sequencing was PBMCs or T cells enriched from blood (not recorded which). The sequence came from a woman in her thirties or forties with acute COVID-19. The chain's CDR3 is CASSLISGAINQPQHF. For the CDR3, the DNA is TGTGCCAGCAGCTTAATTTCAGGGGCGATCAATCAGCCCCAGCATTTT.